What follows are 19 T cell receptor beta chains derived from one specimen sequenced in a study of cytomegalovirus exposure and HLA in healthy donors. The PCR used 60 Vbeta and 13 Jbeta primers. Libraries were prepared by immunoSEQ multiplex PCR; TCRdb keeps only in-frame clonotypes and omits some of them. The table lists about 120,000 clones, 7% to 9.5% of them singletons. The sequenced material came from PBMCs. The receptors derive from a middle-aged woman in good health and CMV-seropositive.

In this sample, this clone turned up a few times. This CDR3 reads CASSHNRDLSPLHF. In nucleotides, the CDR3 is TGTGCCAGCAGCCACAACAGGGACCTGTCACCCCTCCACTTT. The V and J genes are TRBV5-8 and TRBJ1-6, with D perhaps matching TRBD1 (6 bases). Looked up from germline, CDR1 is SGHTS and CDR2 is YDEGEE. The CDR3 has 14 amino acids. Trimming removed 4 bases from V and 10 bases from J, with 15 bases in between.

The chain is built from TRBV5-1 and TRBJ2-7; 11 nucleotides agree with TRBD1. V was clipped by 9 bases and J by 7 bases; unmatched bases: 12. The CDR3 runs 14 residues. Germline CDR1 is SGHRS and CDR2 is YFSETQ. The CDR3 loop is CATRTGGHAGEQYF. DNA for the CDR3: TGCGCCACCCGGACAGGGGGCCATGCGGGAGAGCAGTACTTC.

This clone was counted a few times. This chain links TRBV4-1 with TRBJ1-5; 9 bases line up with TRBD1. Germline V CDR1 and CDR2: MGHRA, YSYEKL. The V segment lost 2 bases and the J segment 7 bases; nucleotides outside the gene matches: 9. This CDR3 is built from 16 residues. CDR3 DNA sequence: TGCGCCAGCAGCCAACGTGACAGGGGGGTTGCGCAGCCCCAGCATTTT. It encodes CASSQRDRGVAQPQHF.

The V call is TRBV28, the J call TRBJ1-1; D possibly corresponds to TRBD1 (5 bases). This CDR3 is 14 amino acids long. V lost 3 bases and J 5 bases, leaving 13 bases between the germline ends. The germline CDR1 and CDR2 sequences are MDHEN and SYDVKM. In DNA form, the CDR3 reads TGTGCCAGCAGTTTCTCAGGGTACATAACTGAAGCTTTCTTT. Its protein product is CASSFSGYITEAFF.

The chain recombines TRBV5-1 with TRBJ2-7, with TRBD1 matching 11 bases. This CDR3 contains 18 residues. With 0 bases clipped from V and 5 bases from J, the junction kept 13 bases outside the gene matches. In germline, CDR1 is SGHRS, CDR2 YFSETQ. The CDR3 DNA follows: TGCGCCAGCAGCTTGGGGACAGGGGGCTTAGGGGGTGGCAACGAGCAGTACTTC. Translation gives CASSLGTGGLGGGNEQYF.

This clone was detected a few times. The CDR3 protein is CAWKQTNTEAFF. DNA for the CDR3: TGTGCCTGGAAACAGACGAACACTGAAGCTTTCTTT. J is TRBJ1-1 and V is TRBV30; no definite D call. The CDR3 totals 12 residues. Germline lookup yields CDR1 GTSNPN and CDR2 SVGIG (reference sequence). Trimming pared 4 bases from V and 1 base from J, leaving 7 bases between.

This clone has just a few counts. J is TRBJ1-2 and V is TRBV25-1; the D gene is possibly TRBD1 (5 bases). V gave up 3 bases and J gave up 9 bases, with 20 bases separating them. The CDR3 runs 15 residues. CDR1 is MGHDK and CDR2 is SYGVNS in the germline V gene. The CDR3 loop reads CASSDGGSRFERYTF. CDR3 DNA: TGTGCCAGCAGTGATGGGGGGAGCCGATTTGAGCGCTACACCTTC.

CDR3 region: CSVGTVLYEQYF. CDR3 nucleotide sequence: TGCAGCGTCGGGACAGTACTCTACGAGCAGTACTTC. The chain uses TRBV29-1 and TRBJ2-7; TRBD1 agrees at 7 bases. Germline CDR1 is SQVTM and CDR2 is ANQGSEA. After removal of 6 bases from V and 3 bases from J, the junction contained 5 bases not matched to a gene. The CDR3 totals 12 residues.

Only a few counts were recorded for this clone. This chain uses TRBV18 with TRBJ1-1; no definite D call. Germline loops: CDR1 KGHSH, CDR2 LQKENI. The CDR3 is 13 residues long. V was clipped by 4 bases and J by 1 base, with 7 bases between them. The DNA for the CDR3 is TGTGCCAGCTCACGGGAGGCGAACACTGAAGCTTTCTTT. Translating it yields CASSREANTEAFF. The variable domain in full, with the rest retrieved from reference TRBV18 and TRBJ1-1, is NAGVMQNPRHLVRRRGQEARLRCSPMKGHSHVYWYRQLPEEGLKFMVYLQKENIIDESGMPKERFSAEFPKEGPSILRIQQVVRGDSAAYFCASSREANTEAFFGQGTRLTVV.

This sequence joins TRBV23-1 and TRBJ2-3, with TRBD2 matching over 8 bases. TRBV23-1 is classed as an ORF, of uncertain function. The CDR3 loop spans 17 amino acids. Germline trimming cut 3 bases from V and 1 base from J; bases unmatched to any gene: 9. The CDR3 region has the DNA TGCGCCAGCAGTCATGCTCCGGGACTAGGCGGCACAGATACGCAGTATTTT. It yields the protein CASSHAPGLGGTDTQYF.

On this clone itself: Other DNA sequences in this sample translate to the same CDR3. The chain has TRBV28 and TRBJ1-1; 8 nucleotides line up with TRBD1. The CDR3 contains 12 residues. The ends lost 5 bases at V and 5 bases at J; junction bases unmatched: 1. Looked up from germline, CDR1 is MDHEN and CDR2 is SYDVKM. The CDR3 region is CASSTGGTEAFF. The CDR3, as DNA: TGTGCCAGCAGTACAGGGGGAACTGAAGCTTTCTTT.

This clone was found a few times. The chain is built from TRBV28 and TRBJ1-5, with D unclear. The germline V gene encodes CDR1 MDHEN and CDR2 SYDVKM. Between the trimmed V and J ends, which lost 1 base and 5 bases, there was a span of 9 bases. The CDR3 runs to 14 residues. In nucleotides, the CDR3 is TGTGCCAGCAGTTTATATAGAGAGGATCAGCCCCAGCATTTT. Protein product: CASSLYREDQPQHF. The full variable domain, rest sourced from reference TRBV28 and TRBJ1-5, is DVKVTQSSRYLVKRTGEKVFLECVQDMDHENMFWYRQDPGLGLRLIYFSYDVKMKEKGDIPEGYSVSREKKERFSLILESASTNQTSMYLCASSLYREDQPQHFGDGTRLSIL.

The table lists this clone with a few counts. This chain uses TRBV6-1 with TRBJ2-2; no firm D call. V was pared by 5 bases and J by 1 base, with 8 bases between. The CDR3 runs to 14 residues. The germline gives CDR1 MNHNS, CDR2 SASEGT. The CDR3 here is CASSSQLNTGELFF. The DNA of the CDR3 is TGTGCCAGCAGTTCCCAGTTGAACACCGGGGAGCTGTTTTTT.

The CDR3 spells CASRRDRAEAFF. As DNA, the CDR3 is TGTGCCAGCAGACGGGACAGGGCTGAAGCTTTCTTT. This chain links TRBV7-2 with TRBJ1-1; 9 positions agree with TRBD1. Germline CDR1 SGHTA, CDR2 FQGNSA. The V gene end was trimmed by 6 bases and the J gene end by 6 bases; junction bases not matched to a gene: 2. The CDR3 loop spans 12 amino acids.

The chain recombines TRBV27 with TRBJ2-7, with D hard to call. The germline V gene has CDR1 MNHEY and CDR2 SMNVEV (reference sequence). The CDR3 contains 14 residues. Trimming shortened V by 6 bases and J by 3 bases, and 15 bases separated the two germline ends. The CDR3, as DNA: TGTGCCAGCAGCTCACATACAGCCCTCTACGAGCAGTACTTC. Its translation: CASSSHTALYEQYF.

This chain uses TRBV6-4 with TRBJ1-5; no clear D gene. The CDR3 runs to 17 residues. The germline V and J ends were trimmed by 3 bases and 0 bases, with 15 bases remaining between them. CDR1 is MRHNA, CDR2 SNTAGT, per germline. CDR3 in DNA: TGTGCCAGCAGTGATCTGCGGAGGGAGTATAGCAATCAGCCCCAGCATTTT. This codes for CASSDLRREYSNQPQHF.

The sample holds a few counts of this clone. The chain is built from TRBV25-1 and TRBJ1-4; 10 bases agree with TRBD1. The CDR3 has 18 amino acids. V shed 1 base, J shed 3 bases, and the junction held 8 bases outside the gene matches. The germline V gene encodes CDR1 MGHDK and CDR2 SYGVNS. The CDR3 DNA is TGTGCCAGCAGTGAATCTTTCGGGACAGGGGCACCTAATGAAAAACTGTTTTTT. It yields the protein CASSESFGTGAPNEKLFF.

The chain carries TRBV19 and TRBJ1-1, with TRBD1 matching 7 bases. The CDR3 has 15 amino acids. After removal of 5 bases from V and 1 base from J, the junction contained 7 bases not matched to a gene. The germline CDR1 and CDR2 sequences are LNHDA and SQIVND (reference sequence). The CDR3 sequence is CASSGPTGRNTEAFF. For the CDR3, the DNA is TGTGCCAGTAGTGGACCGACAGGGAGGAACACTGAAGCTTTCTTT.

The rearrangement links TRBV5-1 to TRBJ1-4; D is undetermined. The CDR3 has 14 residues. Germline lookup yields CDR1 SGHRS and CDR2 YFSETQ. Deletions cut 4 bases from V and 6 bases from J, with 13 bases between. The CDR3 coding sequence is TGCGCCAGCAGCCTGGGAGCGAGCGATGAAAAACTGTTTTTT. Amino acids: CASSLGASDEKLFF.